This passage covers 25 T cell receptor beta chains from one sample sequenced in a study of early T cells in non-severe SARS-CoV-2 infection. TCRdb processed the 5' RACE reads anew with MiXCR; each CDR3 protein has one entry. Found here are under 70,000 distinct CDR3 sequences, 5.9% of them singletons; the top ten hold roughly 3.5%. Specimen: whole blood, collected at baseline. The receptors were sampled from an adult who was a healthcare worker with PCR-confirmed SARS-CoV-2 infection or an uninfected control (not recorded which).

The V gene is TRBV6-1, the J gene TRBJ2-5; 8 bases match TRBD1. With V trimmed by 5 bases and J by 1 base, 6 bases remained unmatched. The CDR3 loop spans 15 amino acids. CDR1 MNHNS and CDR2 SASEGT come from the germline V gene. The CDR3 spells CASSYLTGGQETQYF. In DNA form, the CDR3 reads TGTGCCAGCAGTTACCTAACAGGGGGCCAAGAGACCCAGTACTTC.

The rearrangement links TRBV12-3 or TRBV12-4 to TRBJ1-1, with 8 bases that match TRBD1. V lost 4 bases to trimming and J lost 5 bases; unmatched junction nucleotides: 9. CDR3 length: 15 residues. The CDR3 here is CASSSTGTGVTEAFF. The DNA for the CDR3 is TGTGCCAGCAGTTCAACCGGGACAGGAGTAACTGAAGCTTTCTTT.

The sample holds many counts of this clonotype. This chain links TRBV4-1 with TRBJ2-3, with 8 bases identical to TRBD1. The J segment lost 1 base and the V segment lost 4 bases, leaving 4 bases of the junction unmatched. The CDR3 has 15 residues. The V gene's germline CDR1 is MGHRA and CDR2 YSYEKL. The CDR3 DNA sequence: TGCGCCAGCAGCCGGTCGGGACAGGGCACAGATACGCAGTATTTT. This gives the protein CASSRSGQGTDTQYF.

V usage is TRBV20-1 and J usage is TRBJ2-3; D gene uncertain. Germline lookup yields CDR1 DFQATT and CDR2 SNEGSKA (reference sequence). The CDR3 contains 14 residues. Trimming stripped 5 bases from V and 4 bases from J, with 16 bases between. CDR3 DNA: TGCAGTGCTGGTCAACTAAGTTCCCCAGATACGCAGTATTTT. Residues: CSAGQLSSPDTQYF.

This clonotype was found many times. The V and J genes are TRBV29-1 and TRBJ1-2; 7 bases match TRBD1. CDR3 length equals 15 residues. The germline V gene encodes CDR1 SQVTM and CDR2 ANQGSEA. The ends lost 7 bases at V and 1 base at J; junction bases unmatched: 12. CDR3 nucleotide sequence: TGCAGCGCCCAGGACAGGAACGATTATAACTATGGCTACACCTTC. Amino acid sequence: CSAQDRNDYNYGYTF. Full variable domain (rest looked up from reference TRBV29-1 and TRBJ1-2): SAVISQKPSRDICQRGTSLTIQCQVDSQVTMMFWYRQQPGQSLTLIATANQGSEATYESGFVIDKFPISRPNLTFSTLTVSNMSPEDSSIYLCSAQDRNDYNYGYTFGSGTRLTVV.

This clonotype was detected ten times or more. The chain joins TRBV6-6 to TRBJ1-2, with D maybe TRBD1 (6 bases). Trimming removed 0 bases from V and 3 bases from J, with 11 bases in between. This CDR3 spans 15 amino acids. Germline-derived CDR1 and CDR2 are MNHNY and SVGAGI (reference sequence). The CDR3 DNA reads TGTGCCAGCAGTTACTCTTACCGGACAGACTATGGCTACACCTTC. Translation: CASSYSYRTDYGYTF.

This clonotype has a count of ten or more. The J gene is TRBJ2-1, the V gene TRBV11-1; D remains ambiguous. Germline loops: CDR1 SGHAT, CDR2 FQDESV (reference sequence). With 1 base removed from V and 7 bases from J, the gap between germline ends came to 14 bases. This CDR3 is 15 amino acids long. This CDR3 reads CASSLVPLVVNEQFF. The CDR3 DNA follows: TGTGCCAGCAGCTTAGTTCCCCTGGTGGTTAATGAGCAGTTCTTC.

The chain employs TRBV7-2 and TRBJ2-2, with TRBD1 identical over 8 bases. The V and J ends lost 1 base and 4 bases, in that order; junction bases with no gene match: 5. Per germline, CDR1 SGHTA and CDR2 FQGNSA. The CDR3 is 16 residues long. This chain's CDR3 is CASSLGQGPSTGELFF. The CDR3, as DNA: TGTGCCAGCAGCTTAGGACAGGGGCCCAGCACCGGGGAGCTGTTTTTT.

This clonotype was detected ten times or more. The V and J genes are TRBV4-3 and TRBJ2-1, with no clear D. Germline V gene sequence: CDR1 LGHNA, CDR2 YSLEER. This CDR3 is built from 15 residues. Trimming removed 0 bases at V and 7 bases at J, with 13 bases between. CDR3 sequence: CASSQDGVKVNEQFF. The CDR3 DNA follows: TGCGCCAGCAGCCAAGATGGGGTCAAAGTAAATGAGCAGTTCTTC.

At least ten counts were recorded for this clonotype. This rearrangement joins TRBV6-2 or TRBV6-3 to TRBJ1-3; 7 bases are shared with TRBD1. Unmatched junction bases numbered 5, after V lost 8 bases and J lost 1 base. Germline V gene sequence: CDR1 MNHEY, CDR2 SVGEGT. The CDR3 loop spans 14 amino acids. This CDR3 reads CASARQGSGNTIYF. The DNA for the CDR3 is TGTGCCAGCGCAAGACAGGGATCTGGAAACACCATATATTTT.

This clonotype has ten or more counts. The rearrangement links TRBV24-1 to TRBJ2-7; D perhaps matches TRBD1 (6 bases). This CDR3 is 14 amino acids long. With 4 bases removed from V and 3 bases from J, the gap between germline ends came to 12 bases. The germline V gene has CDR1 KGHDR and CDR2 SFDVKD. Here the CDR3 DNA reads TGTGCCACCAGTGACCGACCCAGGGGCTACGAGCAGTACTTC. Amino acids: CATSDRPRGYEQYF.

This clonotype was found many times. V gene TRBV4-1 combines with J gene TRBJ2-1; a possible D gene is TRBD2 (5 bases). Trimming removed 4 bases at V and 5 bases at J, with 12 bases between. The CDR3 is 14 residues long. Germline V gene lookup returns CDR1 MGHRA and CDR2 YSYEKL. CDR3 amino acids: CASSPSILHNEQFF. CDR3 nucleotide sequence: TGCGCCAGCAGCCCTAGCATACTCCACAATGAGCAGTTCTTC.

This clonotype was counted at least ten times. The V and J genes are TRBV7-2 and TRBJ2-1; D uncertain. V was cut by 1 base and J by 5 bases, with 12 bases left in between. This CDR3 is 15 amino acids long. Germline V gives CDR1 SGHTA, CDR2 FQGNSA. CDR3 sequence reads: CASSLEFIPHNEQFF. CDR3 coding DNA: TGTGCCAGCAGCTTAGAGTTTATACCTCACAATGAGCAGTTCTTC. Full variable domain (outside the CDR3, taken from reference TRBV7-2 and TRBJ2-1): GAGVSQSPSNKVTEKGKDVELRCDPISGHTALYWYRQSLGQGLEFLIYFQGNSAPDKSGLPSDRFSAERTGGSVSTLTIQRTQQEDSAVYLCASSLEFIPHNEQFFGPGTRLTVL.

This clonotype was seen repeatedly, ten times or more. The chain carries TRBV18 and TRBJ1-5, with TRBD1 matching 8 bases. Germline CDR1 reads KGHSH; CDR2 reads LQKENI. The CDR3 contains 14 residues. With 3 bases clipped from V and 7 bases from J, the junction kept 5 bases outside the gene matches. As DNA, the CDR3 is TGTGCCAGCTCACCTATTGCAGGGGGCCAGCCCCAGCATTTT. Residues: CASSPIAGGQPQHF.

The chain has TRBV5-1 and TRBJ2-5, with 13 bases that match TRBD2. The length of the CDR3 is 16 residues. Trimming at V came to 7 bases and at J to 5 bases, leaving 11 bases not matched to a gene. Looked up from germline, CDR1 is SGHRS and CDR2 is YFSETQ. For the CDR3, the DNA is TGCGCCAGCTCGCCGGGACTAGCGGGGCAGGGGGAGACCCAGTACTTC. This encodes CASSPGLAGQGETQYF.

This clonotype was detected many times. The V call is TRBV7-2, the J call TRBJ2-7; D not certain. The V gene's germline CDR1 is SGHTA and CDR2 FQGNSA. Between the trimmed V and J ends, which lost 2 bases and 2 bases, there was a span of 13 bases. The length of the CDR3 is 15 residues. This CDR3 reads CASSLNSGRAYEQYF. DNA of the CDR3: TGTGCCAGCAGCTTAAATTCCGGCAGAGCCTACGAGCAGTACTTC.

The chain joins TRBV6-2 or TRBV6-3 to TRBJ1-5; 10 positions agree with TRBD1. CDR1 is MNHEY, CDR2 SVGEGT, per germline. V shed 2 bases and J 7 bases; nucleotides not matched to a gene: 8. The CDR3 sequence is 16 residues long. CDR3 in DNA: TGTGCCAGCAGTTACCCTAGGACAGGGGGATGGCAGCCCCAGCATTTT. Its protein is CASSYPRTGGWQPQHF.

This clonotype appeared many times. The V and J genes are TRBV6-2 or TRBV6-3 and TRBJ2-5; TRBD1 matches at 7 bases. Trimming took 6 bases from V and 4 from J; bases not matched to a gene: 11. The V gene's germline CDR1 is MNHEY and CDR2 SVGEGT. This CDR3 has 15 residues. CDR3 coding DNA: TGTGCCAGCAGCTCTAGTGCGACAGGGACAGAGACCCAGTACTTC. Translation: CASSSSATGTETQYF.

In its sample, this clonotype was seen many times. The chain joins TRBV29-1 to TRBJ2-3; 7 bases are shared with TRBD1. The CDR3 length is 16 residues. The V segment lost 4 bases and the J segment 0 bases; nucleotides outside the gene matches: 10. Germline CDR1 is SQVTM and CDR2 is ANQGSEA. CDR3 sequence (DNA): TGCAGCGTTGGTTCCCGCCGGGACAGCAGCACAGATACGCAGTATTTT. It yields the protein CSVGSRRDSSTDTQYF.

This clonotype was seen many times. This chain uses TRBV15 with TRBJ2-5; a possible D gene is TRBD2 (6 bases). The length of the CDR3 is 16 residues. CDR1 is LNHNV, CDR2 YYDKDF, per germline (reference sequence). V lost 3 bases to trimming and J lost 3 bases, with 17 bases between them. The CDR3 nucleotides read TGTGCCACCAGCAGGTTGGCGGACGGGGGTAAAGAGACCCAGTACTTC. Protein: CATSRLADGGKETQYF.

The chain recombines TRBV20-1 with TRBJ2-2; 12 nucleotides match TRBD1. Germline V gene lookup returns CDR1 DFQATT and CDR2 SNEGSKA (reference sequence). Trimming took 5 bases from V and 6 from J; bases not matched to a gene: 7. CDR3 length: 15 residues. The CDR3 loop is CSAGRDRGRSGELFF. CDR3 nucleotides: TGCAGTGCTGGACGGGACAGGGGGCGGTCCGGGGAGCTGTTTTTT.

This clonotype has only a few counts. This chain links TRBV18 with TRBJ2-7; 11 bases are a match to TRBD2. CDR1 KGHSH and CDR2 LQKENI come from the germline V gene. V lost 0 bases and J lost 7; bases outside the gene matches: 5. The CDR3 loop spans 15 amino acids. CDR3 region: CASSPPSGRAGEQYF. The CDR3 DNA reads as TGTGCCAGCTCACCACCTAGCGGGAGGGCTGGGGAGCAGTACTTC.

In this sample, this clonotype turned up many times. The rearrangement links TRBV12-3 or TRBV12-4 to TRBJ2-5; D possibly uses TRBD1 or TRBD2 (5 bases each). This CDR3 region has 14 residues. V shed 7 bases and J shed 5 bases, with 17 bases lying between them. CDR3 sequence: CASTSAGTKETQYF. Written as DNA, the CDR3 is TGTGCCAGCACCTCAGCTGGGACGAAGGAGACCCAGTACTTC.

The chain joins TRBV20-1 to TRBJ2-7, with TRBD2 identical over 7 bases. From germline, CDR1 is DFQATT and CDR2 SNEGSKA (reference sequence). This CDR3 is built from 14 residues. J was trimmed by 5 bases and V by 3 bases; bases with no gene match: 10. CDR3 bases: TGCAGTGCTAGTGGAGCCGGGACTATTAACGAGCAGTACTTC. Amino acids: CSASGAGTINEQYF.

In its sample, this clonotype was seen many times. The J gene is TRBJ2-2, the V gene TRBV6-2 or TRBV6-3; 10 nucleotides agree with TRBD1. With V trimmed by 6 bases and J by 8 bases, 12 bases remained unmatched. Germline CDR1 and CDR2: MNHEY and SVGEGT. The CDR3 runs 16 residues. For the CDR3, the DNA is TGTGCCAGCAGGCCCCTAACCGGGACAGGGGCTGGGGAGCTGTTTTTT. Protein sequence: CASRPLTGTGAGELFF.